The 23 T cell receptor beta chains presented below share a single source sample, sequenced in a study of T-cell reconstitution after alpha-beta-depleted transplantation in children. As it was prepared, the TCRbeta library received unique molecular identifiers. TCRdb recomputed calls from the PCR reads with MiXCR, one row per CDR3 protein. The sample lists approximately 400,000 distinct CDR3 sequences, 9.5% to 13% seen once, with approximately 5% in the top ten. The material sequenced was PBMCs from the stem cell graft donor, taken from the stem cell graft. Receptors were obtained from a human donor who donated a stem cell graft to a child with acute myeloid leukemia.

V is TRBV12-3 or TRBV12-4 and J is TRBJ2-5, with a possible D match to TRBD1 (5 bases). The V and J ends lost 4 bases and 1 base respectively, with 10 bases between them. The CDR3 spans 14 residues. The CDR3 is CASSYRRPQETQYF. DNA of the CDR3: TGTGCCAGCAGTTACAGGAGACCCCAAGAGACCCAGTACTTC.

This clonotype was found a few times. The rearrangement joins TRBV5-1 to TRBJ2-5; D is undetermined. The CDR3 is 13 amino acids. In germline, CDR1 is SGHRS, CDR2 YFSETQ. V shed 1 base and J shed 5 bases, with 9 bases lying between them. The CDR3 loop reads CASSLLGQETQYF. The CDR3 DNA sequence: TGCGCCAGCAGCTTGTTAGGCCAGGAGACCCAGTACTTC.

This clonotype was counted many times. The chain has TRBV20-1 and TRBJ2-1, with a possible D match to TRBD2 (6 bases). There are 15 residues in the CDR3. Germline CDR1 reads DFQATT; CDR2 reads SNEGSKA (reference sequence). Trimming took 0 bases from V and 7 from J, leaving 16 bases between them. CDR3 DNA: TGCAGTGCTAGAGATTTCCAGCGGGTACGGAATGAGCAGTTCTTC. Protein sequence: CSARDFQRVRNEQFF.

This clonotype was recorded a few times. V gene TRBV20-1 combines with J gene TRBJ1-3, with 9 bases matching TRBD1. The CDR3 loop spans 13 amino acids. The germline CDR1 and CDR2 sequences are DFQATT and SNEGSKA (reference sequence). Unmatched junction bases numbered 1, after V lost 5 bases and J lost 2 bases. CDR3 sequence reads: CSAGDRAGNTIYF. CDR3 bases: TGCAGTGCTGGGGACAGGGCTGGAAACACCATATATTTT.

The gene calls are TRBV10-3 and TRBJ2-1; the D is unclear. Germline CDR1 and CDR2: ENHRY and SYGVKD. Trimming left V 6 bases short and J 0 bases short, with 9 bases between. CDR3 size: 14 residues. CDR3 sequence (DNA): TGTGCCATCAGCCTCTCAAGCTCCTACAATGAGCAGTTCTTC. Protein: CAISLSSSYNEQFF.

This sequence joins TRBV18 and TRBJ2-5, with 7 bases identical to TRBD1. This CDR3 region has 13 residues. Per germline, CDR1 KGHSH and CDR2 LQKENI. J gave up 2 bases and V 4 bases, and 1 base lay outside the gene matches. As DNA, the CDR3 is TGTGCCAGCTCACAGGGGGCTCAAGAGACCCAGTACTTC. As protein: CASSQGAQETQYF.

This clonotype was counted ten times or more. The chain has TRBV10-3 and TRBJ2-7, with 9 bases aligning to TRBD1. This CDR3 region has 13 residues. J lost 5 bases, V lost 10 bases, and 9 bases had no gene match. The V gene's germline CDR1 is ENHRY and CDR2 SYGVKD. The CDR3 DNA reads TGTGCCACGGCCGGGGACAGGGTCCACGAGCAGTACGTC. It yields the protein CATAGDRVHEQYV.

A few counts support this clonotype. V is TRBV12-3 or TRBV12-4 and J is TRBJ1-6; D gene ambiguous. The CDR3 has 14 amino acids. Trimming took 4 bases from V and 4 from J, leaving 8 bases between them. CDR3 amino acids: CASSWTGYNSPLHF. The CDR3 DNA sequence: TGTGCCAGCAGTTGGACGGGTTATAATTCACCCCTCCACTTT.

This clonotype was detected a few times. V gene TRBV18 combines with J gene TRBJ2-2; TRBD1 aligns across 10 bases. The CDR3 length is 15 residues. CDR1 is KGHSH and CDR2 is LQKENI in the germline V gene. With 2 bases clipped from V and 5 bases from J, the junction kept 2 bases outside the gene matches. CDR3 sequence reads: CASSPDRGRTGELFF. For the CDR3, the DNA is TGTGCCAGCTCACCAGACAGGGGGCGAACCGGGGAGCTGTTTTTT.

The table lists this clonotype with a few counts. Here the CDR3 reads CASSSGQGSGGEQYF. The CDR3 nucleotides are TGTGCCAGCAGCTCCGGACAGGGAAGCGGCGGCGAGCAGTACTTC. The chain carries TRBV7-6 and TRBJ2-7, with 8 bases identical to TRBD1. V dropped 4 bases and J dropped 6; count of bases not matched to a gene: 11. Germline loops: CDR1 SGHVS, CDR2 FNYEAQ. This CDR3 spans 15 amino acids.

This clonotype has only a few counts. V is TRBV20-1 and J is TRBJ2-6; the D call may be TRBD1 or TRBD2 (5 bases each). Germline values: CDR1 DFQATT, CDR2 SNEGSKA (reference sequence). V was pared by 4 bases and J by 2 bases, with 9 bases between. This CDR3 region has 14 residues. CDR3 protein: CSAIRETGANVLTF. CDR3 DNA: TGCAGTGCTATCAGGGAGACTGGGGCCAACGTCCTGACTTTC.

The sample holds a few counts of this clonotype. This chain links TRBV12-3 or TRBV12-4 with TRBJ1-2; 9 bases align to TRBD1. V lost 5 bases, J lost 8 bases, and 12 bases stayed unmatched. The CDR3 extends over 15 amino acids. The CDR3: CASSPSRGQGWGYTF. The CDR3 bases are TGTGCCAGCAGTCCCTCGAGGGGACAGGGCTGGGGCTACACCTTC.

This clonotype has just a few counts. V gene TRBV7-3 combines with J gene TRBJ1-4; 7 bases align to TRBD1. The CDR3 contains 15 residues. Germline V gives CDR1 SGHTA, CDR2 FQGTGA. The V and J ends lost 5 bases and 3 bases, in that order; junction bases with no gene match: 6. The CDR3 DNA sequence: TGTGCCAGCAGCGAATCAGGGGGACCTAATGAAAAACTGTTTTTT. Its protein product is CASSESGGPNEKLFF.

In its sample, this clonotype was seen a few times. The chain couples TRBV12-3 or TRBV12-4 to TRBJ1-1; TRBD1 matches at 7 bases. V dropped 6 bases and J dropped 0; count of bases not matched to a gene: 13. The CDR3 covers 17 residues. The CDR3 here is CASSRTGAFPLNTEAFF. The DNA for the CDR3 is TGTGCCAGCAGCCGTACAGGGGCTTTCCCCCTGAACACTGAAGCTTTCTTT.

The rearrangement joins TRBV29-1 to TRBJ1-1; 8 positions match TRBD1. The CDR3 loop spans 14 amino acids. J gave up 3 bases and V 6 bases, and 9 bases lay outside the gene matches. Germline V gives CDR1 SQVTM, CDR2 ANQGSEA. CDR3 DNA: TGCAGCGTGCACGACAGGGGCCGTGACACTGAAGCTTTCTTT. Protein: CSVHDRGRDTEAFF.

This clonotype was detected only a few times. This chain links TRBV5-6 with TRBJ2-5, with 7 bases fitting TRBD2. Per germline, CDR1 SGHDT and CDR2 YYEEEE. V was pared by 4 bases and J by 3 bases, with 9 bases of the junction left unmatched. The CDR3 runs 15 residues. CDR3 in amino acids: CASSPMWGGEETQYF. DNA for the CDR3: TGTGCCAGCAGCCCCATGTGGGGGGGGGAAGAGACCCAGTACTTC. Combining the CDR3 with reference TRBV5-6 and TRBJ2-5 gives the whole variable domain DAGVTQSPTHLIKTRGQQVTLRCSPKSGHDTVSWYQQALGQGPQFIFQYYEEEERQRGNFPDRFSGHQFPNYSSELNVNALLLGDSALYLCASSPMWGGEETQYFGPGTRLLVL.

This clonotype showed up just a few times. The chain recombines TRBV6-5 with TRBJ1-5; 7 bases are shared with TRBD1. Germline V gives CDR1 MNHEY, CDR2 SVGAGI. The CDR3 runs 15 residues. Trimming took 2 bases from V and 1 from J; bases not matched to a gene: 2. CDR3 in DNA: TGTGCCAGCAGTTACGGGGACAGCAGCAATCAGCCCCAGCATTTT. Amino acid sequence: CASSYGDSSNQPQHF.

CDR3 nucleotides: TGTGCCAGCGAGTCCCTCCAGAGGGGCAATGAAGCTTTCTTT. Translating gives CASESLQRGNEAFF. V gene TRBV6-1 combines with J gene TRBJ1-1, with D maybe TRBD1 (5 bases). This CDR3 is 14 amino acids long. The V gene's germline CDR1 is MNHNS and CDR2 SASEGT. Trimming cost V 8 bases and J 7 bases, with 20 bases left between them.

This clonotype occurred a few times. This chain connects TRBV27 to TRBJ2-3, with TRBD2 matching over 9 bases. The CDR3 contains 15 residues. With V trimmed by 3 bases and J by 5 bases, 6 bases remained unmatched. CDR1 and CDR2 from the germline V gene are MNHEY and SMNVEV (reference sequence). The CDR3 DNA sequence: TGTGCCAGCAGTTTTAAGGGACTAGCACAAGATACGCAGTATTTT. Protein sequence: CASSFKGLAQDTQYF.

In its sample, this clonotype was seen a few times. The chain carries TRBV20-1 and TRBJ2-5, with D perhaps being TRBD1 or TRBD2 (5 bases each). This CDR3 spans 15 amino acids. CDR1 and CDR2 (germline): DFQATT, SNEGSKA (reference sequence). V was shortened by 7 bases and J by 0 bases, with 18 bases between the two germline ends. CDR3 protein: CSGSRDLQYQETQYF. As DNA, the CDR3 is TGCAGTGGCTCCCGGGACCTACAGTACCAAGAGACCCAGTACTTC.

V and J are TRBV2 and TRBJ1-2; 7 bases are shared with TRBD1. CDR3 length equals 14 residues. The germline V gene encodes CDR1 SNHLY and CDR2 FYNNEI. After removal of 1 base from V and 5 bases from J, the junction contained 4 bases not matched to a gene. The CDR3 reads CASSEVRGQYGYTF. The CDR3 coding sequence is TGTGCCAGCAGTGAAGTGAGGGGGCAATATGGCTACACCTTC.

The chain has TRBV20-1 and TRBJ2-1; 12 bases align to TRBD2. Trimming at V came to 5 bases and at J to 12 bases, leaving 11 bases not matched to a gene. The germline CDR1 and CDR2 sequences are DFQATT and SNEGSKA (reference sequence). The CDR3 contains 14 residues. CDR3: CSAVRTSGVHGQFF. In DNA form, the CDR3 reads TGCAGTGCTGTTCGGACTAGCGGGGTACATGGGCAGTTCTTC.

This clonotype was seen ten or more times. The chain couples TRBV7-2 to TRBJ1-6; D is uncertain. The germline V and J ends were trimmed by 0 bases and 5 bases, with 5 bases remaining between them. CDR3 length: 14 amino acids. CDR1 SGHTA and CDR2 FQGNSA come from the germline V gene. CDR3 DNA: TGTGCCAGCAGCTTAGCACAGCATAATTCACCCCTCCACTTT. It specifies CASSLAQHNSPLHF.